This T cell receptor beta chain is from a study of regulatory T cells in long-lasting Graves disease. Building the TCR beta libraries relied on iRepertoire HTBI primers, and CDR3 regions underwent Arm-PCR. In the original analysis: Samples collectively showed 62 TRBV and approximately 14 TRBJ segments. TCRdb ran MiXCR on the multiplex PCR reads and lists one entry per CDR3 protein. Clone size and V and J calls follow TCRdb, not the original study. The sample contains approximately 470,000 distinct CDR3 sequences, around 15% of which appear only once. Per germline, CDR1 SGHNT and CDR2 YENEEA. This CDR3 is 14 amino acids long. V was pared by 3 bases and J by 9 bases, with 8 bases of the junction left unmatched. This clonotype was detected many times. Time point meaning: newly diagnosed GD, antithyroid drugs for less than 3 months. There was RNA extracted from PBMCs, and the TCR library was made from it.

These data also formed part of another study, on T cells in Graves' hyperthyroidism and ophthalmopathy.

This TCR derives from a man in his forties with Graves disease. The V and J genes are TRBV11-3 and TRBJ2-1, with TRBD1 matching over 7 bases. Specimen: peripheral blood mononuclear cells (PBMCs), collected at new diagnosis, from a patient treated with antithyroid drugs. The CDR3, as DNA: TGTGCCAGCAGCTTGGAGAGACAGGGCGTTGAGCAGTTCTTC. Translating it yields CASSLERQGVEQFF.